The clone carrying this TCR beta chain was observed many times. No antigen is known for it. The sample is drawn from a study of neurological immune-mediated disorders. Study-wide results and limits: When the repertoires were sorted by phylogenetic grouping, those of 18 of 34 multiple sclerosis patients ended up in one related-CDR3 cluster, a possible signature. The study found no CDR3 amino acid sequences shared by expanded clones across subjects, suggesting private repertoires in all groups.

The length of the CDR3 is 16 residues. With V trimmed by 5 bases and J by 2 bases, 5 bases remained unmatched. The V gene's germline CDR1 is SGHVS and CDR2 FNYEAQ. cDNA synthesis was performed by 5'RACE with 10-nucleotide random UMIs. TCRdb reprocessed the 5' RACE reads via MiXCR and lists one record per CDR3 protein. The sample includes tens of thousands of distinct CDR3 sequences, under 3.5% of them seen just once. This clonotype was sampled from a man aged 40-49 years with multiple sclerosis. Sequencing was performed on PBMCs. The chain uses TRBV7-6 and TRBJ2-3; 12 positions agree with TRBD2. For the CDR3, the DNA is TGTGCCAGCAGCCCTAGCGGGAGGGAAATCACAGATACGCAGTATTTT. Translating gives CASSPSGREITDTQYF.